Below are 28 T cell receptor beta chains sequenced from a single sample in a study of T cell changes during pregnancy in multiple sclerosis. Generated by immunoSEQ multiplex PCR, the TCRdb table keeps only in-frame clones and is missing some. This table holds approximately 12,000 clones, under 90% found once. The sequences come from CD8+ T cells from peripheral blood mononuclear cells, collected after pregnancy. The receptors come from a female donor in good health, enrolled as a control in a pregnancy study.

This clone was counted a single time. The rearrangement uses TRBV9 and TRBJ2-7; maybe TRBD1 (8 bases). The CDR3 is made up of 14 amino acids. Per the germline V gene, CDR1 is SGDLS and CDR2 is YYNGEE. V shed 2 bases and J shed 4 bases, with 13 bases lying between them. CDR3 sequence reads: CASSVTGGGYEQYF. The CDR3, as DNA: TGTGCCAGCAGCGTTACAGGGGGAGGGTACGAGCAGTACTTC.

This clone occurred a few times. This chain uses TRBV6-4 with TRBJ1-1; D unresolved. The ends were cut back, 0 bases at V and 1 base at J, with 3 bases in the middle. Germline assignment: CDR1 MRHNA and CDR2 SNTAGT. CDR3 length: 13 residues. CDR3 in amino acids: CASSDSQNTEAFF. CDR3 DNA sequence: TGTGCCAGCAGTGACTCACAGAACACTGAAGCTTTCTTT.

The V gene is TRBV7-9, the J gene TRBJ2-1; weak D call: TRBD2 (5 bases). Germline CDR1 and CDR2: SEHNR and FQNEAQ (reference sequence). CDR3 length: 13 amino acids. V lost 5 bases and J lost 9, with 14 bases in between. CDR3 residues: CASSTSVGGEQFF. The CDR3 coding sequence is TGTGCCAGCAGCACGAGCGTTGGAGGTGAGCAGTTCTTC.

V is TRBV5-8 and J is TRBJ1-4; 9 bases are shared with TRBD1. Germline V CDR1 and CDR2: SGHTS, YDEGEE. V lost 1 base, J lost 8 bases, and 6 bases stayed unmatched. This CDR3 has 15 amino acids. The CDR3 DNA sequence: TGTGCCAGCAGCTTGTCGGGACAGGGTTACGAAAAACTGTTTTTT. Residues: CASSLSGQGYEKLFF.

The chain uses TRBV19 and TRBJ2-7, with TRBD2 as a possible D gene (5 bases). Trimming took off 5 bases at V and 2 bases at J, with 19 bases between the two ends. The CDR3 is made up of 16 amino acids. Germline V CDR1 and CDR2: LNHDA, SQIVND (reference sequence). For the CDR3, the DNA is TGTGCCAGTAGTCCCCGTAGCCACCGGGAAGCCTACGAGCAGTACTTC. It is translated as CASSPRSHREAYEQYF.

The CDR3 loop reads CASSLNGWGENYGYTF. The CDR3 DNA reads TGTGCCAGCAGCTTAAATGGCTGGGGAGAGAACTATGGCTACACCTTC. The V gene is TRBV11-1, the J gene TRBJ1-2; D ambiguous. Germline V gene lookup returns CDR1 SGHAT and CDR2 FQDESV (reference sequence). The CDR3 sequence is 16 residues long. The V and J ends lost 2 bases and 2 bases respectively, with 15 bases between them. The full variable domain, its missing parts supplied by reference TRBV11-1 and TRBJ1-2, is EAEVAQSPRYKITEKSQAVAFWCDPISGHATLYWYRQILGQGPELLVQFQDESVVDDSQLPKDRFSAERLKGVDSTLKIQPAELGDSAMYLCASSLNGWGENYGYTFGSGTRLTVV.

In this sample, this clone turned up once. This chain uses TRBV19 with TRBJ2-7; the match to TRBD2 covers 7 bases. CDR1 LNHDA and CDR2 SQIVND come from the germline V gene (reference sequence). V was clipped by 5 bases and J by 5 bases; unmatched bases: 6. The CDR3 is made up of 13 amino acids. CDR3 bases: TGTGCCAGTAGTTCCCGGACTAGGGACGAGCAGTACTTC. Protein: CASSSRTRDEQYF. Drawing the rest from reference TRBV19 and TRBJ2-7, the complete variable domain is DGGITQSPKYLFRKEGQNVTLSCEQNLNHDAMYWYRQDPGQGLRLIYYSQIVNDFQKGDIAEGYSVSREKKESFPLTVTSAQKNPTAFYLCASSSRTRDEQYFGPGTRLTVT.

The chain combines TRBV18 with TRBJ2-1; 10 nucleotides match TRBD1. CDR3 size: 16 residues. V was clipped by 6 bases and J by 6 bases; unmatched bases: 11. Per germline, CDR1 KGHSH and CDR2 LQKENI. Written as DNA, the CDR3 is TGTGCCAGCTCTGGAACGCCGGGACAGGGGAGCAATGAGCAGTTCTTC. Translating it yields CASSGTPGQGSNEQFF.

The CDR3, as DNA: TGTGCCAGCAGCTCGGGCCCGGAGGGGGCCCGGGGCTACACCTTC. The encoded protein is CASSSGPEGARGYTF. The chain joins TRBV7-9 to TRBJ1-2, with 7 bases matching TRBD1. The ends lost 4 bases at V and 8 bases at J; junction bases unmatched: 13. The CDR3 totals 15 residues. From germline, CDR1 is SEHNR and CDR2 FQNEAQ (reference sequence).

V usage is TRBV14 and J usage is TRBJ1-2, with a weak D call TRBD1 (5 bases). Looked up from germline, CDR1 is SGHDN and CDR2 is FVKESK. Trimming cost V 1 base and J 5 bases, with 17 bases left between them. This CDR3 is built from 16 residues. In nucleotides, the CDR3 is TGTGCCAGCAGCCAAGTTCGAGAGACAGATCTTTATGGCTACACCTTC. This gives the protein CASSQVRETDLYGYTF.

The gene calls are TRBV5-1 and TRBJ2-2; 11 nucleotides match TRBD1. V was pared by 4 bases and J by 6 bases, with 8 bases of the junction left unmatched. The CDR3 is 16 amino acids. Per germline, CDR1 SGHRS and CDR2 YFSETQ. The CDR3 spells CASSVGQGAGAGELFF. CDR3 in DNA: TGCGCCAGCAGCGTAGGACAGGGGGCGGGCGCCGGGGAGCTGTTTTTT.

In its sample, this clone was seen a few times. This chain uses TRBV27 with TRBJ2-6; possibly TRBD1 for D (6 bases). CDR1 is MNHEY and CDR2 is SMNVEV in the germline V gene (reference sequence). The CDR3 covers 17 residues. Trimming shortened V by 3 bases and J by 0 bases, and 12 bases separated the two germline ends. The CDR3 region has the DNA TGTGCCAGCAGTTTCATACAGGGTTCCTCTGGGGCCAACGTCCTGACTTTC. Amino acids: CASSFIQGSSGANVLTF.

The chain combines TRBV27 with TRBJ2-7, with 9 bases aligning to TRBD2. This CDR3 spans 15 amino acids. Germline CDR1 and CDR2: MNHEY and SMNVEV (reference sequence). The J segment lost 6 bases and the V segment lost 5 bases, leaving 11 bases of the junction unmatched. CDR3 loop: CASSDRASGVGEQYF. CDR3 nucleotide sequence: TGTGCCAGCAGTGACCGGGCTAGCGGGGTCGGCGAGCAGTACTTC.

V and J are TRBV19 and TRBJ1-1; D is ambiguous. The CDR3 sequence is 12 residues long. With 8 bases removed from V and 1 base from J, the gap between germline ends came to 8 bases. Germline V gene data show CDR1 as LNHDA and CDR2 as SQIVND (reference sequence). CDR3 DNA sequence: TGTGCCAGTTCTAACTGGAACACTGAAGCTTTCTTT. Protein: CASSNWNTEAFF.

The chain has TRBV30 and TRBJ2-1; maybe TRBD1 (5 bases). Germline V gives CDR1 GTSNPN, CDR2 SVGIG (reference sequence). Trimming cost V 2 bases and J 1 base, with 9 bases left between them. The CDR3 runs 14 residues. CDR3 region: CAWSRGESYNEQFF. The DNA for the CDR3 is TGTGCCTGGAGTAGGGGTGAATCCTACAATGAGCAGTTCTTC.

CDR3 protein: CASTERPGEGEQFF. The CDR3 DNA reads as TGTGCCAGCACCGAGCGGCCAGGCGAGGGTGAGCAGTTCTTC. This chain links TRBV6-1 with TRBJ2-1; D might be TRBD2 (5 bases). CDR3 size: 14 residues. CDR1 and CDR2 (germline): MNHNS, SASEGT. Trimming left V 7 bases short and J 9 bases short, with 19 bases between.

About this clone itself: In the same sample, other DNA sequences code for this CDR3. The chain is built from TRBV27 and TRBJ2-3; tentatively, D is TRBD2 (5 bases). The V end lost 1 base, the J end lost 3 bases, and 8 bases lay between the germline ends. The CDR3 consists of 14 residues. Germline CDR1 MNHEY, CDR2 SMNVEV (reference sequence). The CDR3 DNA is TGTGCCAGCAGTTTATACCGGGATACAGATACGCAGTATTTT. Residues: CASSLYRDTDTQYF.

This chain connects TRBV11-2 to TRBJ2-3; possibly TRBD2 for D (6 bases). Germline-derived CDR1 and CDR2 are SGHAT and FQNNGV. V gave up 4 bases and J gave up 6 bases, with 17 bases separating them. The CDR3 is made up of 15 amino acids. In DNA form, the CDR3 reads TGTGCCAGCAGCTACCGAAGCGGGCCGGTGGATACGCAGTATTTT. Encoded protein: CASSYRSGPVDTQYF.

This clone turned up a few times. The rearrangement joins TRBV25-1 to TRBJ1-4; weak D call: TRBD1 (6 bases). V was clipped by 3 bases and J by 8 bases, with 16 bases between them. CDR3 length: 15 residues. Looked up from germline, CDR1 is MGHDK and CDR2 is SYGVNS. The CDR3 loop reads CASSDHTGSSEKLFF. CDR3 coding DNA: TGTGCCAGCAGTGATCACACAGGGTCTTCCGAAAAACTGTTTTTT.

The CDR3 DNA is TGTGCCAGTATGGAGGGGGCCAGCCCTGGCTATGGCTACACCTTC. As protein: CASMEGASPGYGYTF. The chain recombines TRBV19 with TRBJ1-2, with 7 nucleotides matching TRBD1. The junction had 12 bases not matched to a gene; V was cut back by 7 bases and J by 4 bases. Germline lookup yields CDR1 LNHDA and CDR2 SQIVND (reference sequence). CDR3 length: 15 amino acids.

The chain has TRBV18 and TRBJ2-2; 10 positions agree with TRBD1. The J segment lost 7 bases and the V segment lost 6 bases, leaving 8 bases of the junction unmatched. Looked up from germline, CDR1 is KGHSH and CDR2 is LQKENI. The CDR3 covers 15 residues. The CDR3 DNA reads TGTGCCAGCTCCCCTGACAGGGGGCGAGGCGGGGAGCTGTTTTTT. This codes for CASSPDRGRGGELFF.

The chain carries TRBV6-4 and TRBJ1-2, with 10 bases fitting TRBD1. The V segment lost 0 bases and the J segment 8 bases; nucleotides outside the gene matches: 3. The CDR3 has 14 residues. Germline CDR1 and CDR2: MRHNA and SNTAGT. The CDR3 region is CASSDSGDRGGYTF. Written as DNA, the CDR3 is TGTGCCAGCAGTGACTCTGGGGACAGGGGCGGCTACACCTTC.

This clone occurred once. The chain joins TRBV27 to TRBJ2-1; the D is unclear. Germline loops: CDR1 MNHEY, CDR2 SMNVEV (reference sequence). The CDR3 runs 13 residues. V gave up 5 bases and J gave up 8 bases, with 13 bases separating them. CDR3 sequence: CASSSIPPDEQFF. The DNA for the CDR3 is TGTGCCAGCAGTAGCATACCGCCTGATGAGCAGTTCTTC.

This clone was detected only once. V gene TRBV4-2 combines with J gene TRBJ2-3; 8 nucleotides match TRBD2. J was trimmed by 1 base and V by 4 bases; bases with no gene match: 4. CDR3 length: 15 amino acids. The germline V gene encodes CDR1 LGHNA and CDR2 YNFKEQ. This CDR3 is CASSPGGTGTDTQYF. In DNA, the CDR3 is TGTGCCAGCAGCCCGGGAGGGACGGGCACAGATACGCAGTATTTT.

V and J are TRBV19 and TRBJ2-2, with a weak D call TRBD2 (5 bases). This CDR3 comprises 16 residues. Per germline, CDR1 LNHDA and CDR2 SQIVND (reference sequence). Trimming shortened V by 7 bases and J by 4 bases, and 19 bases separated the two germline ends. In DNA form, the CDR3 reads TGTGCCAGTACCAAGGCCGGGGAGCGACTCACCGGGGAGCTGTTTTTT. Translated, it gives CASTKAGERLTGELFF.

This chain uses TRBV28 with TRBJ2-2; D is uncertain. Per the germline V gene, CDR1 is MDHEN and CDR2 is SYDVKM. The CDR3 is 15 amino acids. V dropped 1 base and J dropped 1 base, with 7 bases sitting between them. CDR3 bases: TGTGCCAGCAGTTTATTACCAGGGAACACCGGGGAGCTGTTTTTT. Residues: CASSLLPGNTGELFF.

The chain is built from TRBV27 and TRBJ2-2; D is perhaps TRBD2 (6 bases). CDR1 is MNHEY, CDR2 SMNVEV, per germline (reference sequence). The length of the CDR3 is 11 residues. V gave up 8 bases and J gave up 6 bases, with 7 bases separating them. DNA for the CDR3: TGTGCCAGCTCTAGCGCCGGGGAGCTGTTTTTT. It yields the protein CASSSAGELFF.

The chain carries TRBV13 and TRBJ2-2, with a tentative D call TRBD2 (6 bases). The ends were cut back, 5 bases at V and 9 bases at J, with 16 bases in the middle. Germline V gene lookup returns CDR1 PRHDT and CDR2 FYEKMQ (reference sequence). This CDR3 comprises 14 residues. CDR3 sequence (DNA): TGTGCCAGCAGCCCTGGGACTTCTTTCAGGGAGCTGTTTTTT. Translating gives CASSPGTSFRELFF.